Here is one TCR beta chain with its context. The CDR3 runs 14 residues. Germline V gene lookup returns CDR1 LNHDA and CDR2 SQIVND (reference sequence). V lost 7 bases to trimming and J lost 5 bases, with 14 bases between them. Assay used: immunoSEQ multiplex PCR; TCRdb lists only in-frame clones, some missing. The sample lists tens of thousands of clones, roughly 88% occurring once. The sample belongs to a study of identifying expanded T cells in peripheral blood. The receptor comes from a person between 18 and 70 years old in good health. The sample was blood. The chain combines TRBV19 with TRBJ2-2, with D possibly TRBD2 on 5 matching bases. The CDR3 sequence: CASKDLRTTGELFF. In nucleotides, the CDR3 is TGTGCCAGTAAGGACTTGCGGACGACCGGGGAGCTGTTTTTT.